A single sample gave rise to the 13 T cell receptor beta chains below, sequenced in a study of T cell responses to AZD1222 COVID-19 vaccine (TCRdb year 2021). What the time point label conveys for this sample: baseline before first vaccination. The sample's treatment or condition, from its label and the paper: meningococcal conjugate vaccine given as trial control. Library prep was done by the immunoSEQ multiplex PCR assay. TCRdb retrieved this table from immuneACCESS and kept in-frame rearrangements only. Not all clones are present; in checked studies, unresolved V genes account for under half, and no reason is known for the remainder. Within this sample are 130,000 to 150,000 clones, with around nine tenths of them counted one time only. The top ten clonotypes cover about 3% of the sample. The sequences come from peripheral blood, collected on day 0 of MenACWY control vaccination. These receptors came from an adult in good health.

CDR3 in amino acids: CASRANSPLHF. The CDR3 DNA reads as TGTGCCAGCAGGGCTAATTCACCCCTCCACTTT. The chain uses TRBV2 and TRBJ1-6; D is uncertain. CDR3 length: 11 amino acids. The germline V and J ends were trimmed by 6 bases and 6 bases, with 3 bases remaining between them. Germline V gives CDR1 SNHLY, CDR2 FYNNEI.

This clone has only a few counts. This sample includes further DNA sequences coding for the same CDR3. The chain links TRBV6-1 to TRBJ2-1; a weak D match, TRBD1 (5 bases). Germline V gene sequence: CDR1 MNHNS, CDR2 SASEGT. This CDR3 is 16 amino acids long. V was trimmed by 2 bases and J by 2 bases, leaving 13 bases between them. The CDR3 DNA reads TGTGCCAGCAGTGAATTATGGGGCCAGACCTACAATGAGCAGTTCTTC. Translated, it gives CASSELWGQTYNEQFF.

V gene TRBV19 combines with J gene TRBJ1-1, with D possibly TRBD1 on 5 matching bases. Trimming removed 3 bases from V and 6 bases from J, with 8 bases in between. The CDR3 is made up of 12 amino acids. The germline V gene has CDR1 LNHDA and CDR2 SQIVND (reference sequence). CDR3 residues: CASSISTAEAFF. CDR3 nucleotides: TGTGCCAGTAGTATTTCGACAGCTGAAGCTTTCTTT.

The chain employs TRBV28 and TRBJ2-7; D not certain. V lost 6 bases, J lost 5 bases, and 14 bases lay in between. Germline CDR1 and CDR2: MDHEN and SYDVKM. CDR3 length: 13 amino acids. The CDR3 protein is CASRVDGYHEQYF. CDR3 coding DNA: TGTGCCAGCAGGGTGGACGGGTACCACGAGCAGTACTTC.

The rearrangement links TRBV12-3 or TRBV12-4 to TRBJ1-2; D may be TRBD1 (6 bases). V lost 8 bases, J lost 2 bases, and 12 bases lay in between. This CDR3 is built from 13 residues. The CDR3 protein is CASGGQENYGYTF. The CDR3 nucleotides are TGTGCCAGCGGGGGGCAGGAGAACTATGGCTACACCTTC.

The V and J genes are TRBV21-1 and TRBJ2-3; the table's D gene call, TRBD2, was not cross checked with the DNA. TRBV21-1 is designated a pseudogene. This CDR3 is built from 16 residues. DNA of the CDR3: TGTGCCCGACGGGTTCGGTCGATCTTTAGCACAGATACGCAGTATTTT. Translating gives CARRVRSIFSTDTQYF.

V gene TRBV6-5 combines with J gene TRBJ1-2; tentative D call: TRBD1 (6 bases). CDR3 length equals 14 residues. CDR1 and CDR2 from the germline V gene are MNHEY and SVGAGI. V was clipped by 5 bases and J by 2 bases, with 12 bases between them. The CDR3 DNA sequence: TGTGCCAGCAGTCTCCGACAGGCCAACTATGGCTACACCTTC. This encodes CASSLRQANYGYTF.

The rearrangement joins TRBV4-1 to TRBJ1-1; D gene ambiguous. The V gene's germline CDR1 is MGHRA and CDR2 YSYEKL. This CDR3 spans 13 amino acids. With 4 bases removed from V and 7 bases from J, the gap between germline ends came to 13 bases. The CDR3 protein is CASSRHLGLEAFF. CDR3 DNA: TGCGCCAGCAGCCGCCACCTAGGCCTTGAAGCTTTCTTT.

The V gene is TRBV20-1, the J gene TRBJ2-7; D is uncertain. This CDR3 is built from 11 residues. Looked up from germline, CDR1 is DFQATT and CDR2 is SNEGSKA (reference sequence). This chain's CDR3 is CSLRTVYEQYF. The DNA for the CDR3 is TGCAGCCTAAGGACGGTCTACGAGCAGTACTTC.

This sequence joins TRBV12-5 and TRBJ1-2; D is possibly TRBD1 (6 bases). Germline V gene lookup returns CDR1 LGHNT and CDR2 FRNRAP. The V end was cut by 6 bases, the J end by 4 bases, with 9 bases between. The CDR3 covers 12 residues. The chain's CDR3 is CASGRDIYGYTF. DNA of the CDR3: TGTGCTAGTGGCCGGGACATCTATGGCTACACCTTC. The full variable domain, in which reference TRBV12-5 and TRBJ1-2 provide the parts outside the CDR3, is DARVTQTPRHKVTEMGQEVTMRCQPILGHNTVFWYRQTMMQGLELLAYFRNRAPLDDSGMPKDRFSAEMPDATLATLKIQPSEPRDSAVYFCASGRDIYGYTFGSGTRLTVV.

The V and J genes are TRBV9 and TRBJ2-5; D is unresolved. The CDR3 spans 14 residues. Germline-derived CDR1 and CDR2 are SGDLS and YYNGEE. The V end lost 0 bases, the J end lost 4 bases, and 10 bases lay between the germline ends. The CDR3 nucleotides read TGTGCCAGCAGCGTAGGTCTCCTGGGAGAGACCCAGTACTTC. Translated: CASSVGLLGETQYF.

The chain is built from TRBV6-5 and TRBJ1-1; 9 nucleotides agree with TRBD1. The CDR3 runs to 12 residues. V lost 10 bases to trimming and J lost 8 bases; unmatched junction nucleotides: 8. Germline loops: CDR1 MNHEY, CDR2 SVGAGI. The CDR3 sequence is CATSRTGEEAFF. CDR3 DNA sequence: TGTGCCACGAGCAGGACAGGGGAAGAAGCTTTCTTT.

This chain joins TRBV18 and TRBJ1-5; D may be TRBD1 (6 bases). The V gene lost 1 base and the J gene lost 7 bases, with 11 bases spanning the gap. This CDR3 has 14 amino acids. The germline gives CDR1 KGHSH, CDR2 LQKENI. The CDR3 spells CASSPRQGFQPQHF. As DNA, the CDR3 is TGTGCCAGCTCACCACGGCAGGGGTTCCAGCCCCAGCATTTT.